One sample yielded the 20 T cell receptor beta chains listed below, sequenced in a study of identical twins' blood T cells. TCRdb reprocessed the 5' RACE reads via MiXCR and lists one record per CDR3 protein. The sample lists fewer than 450,000 distinct CDR3 sequences; 28% were seen once. Sequenced input: PBMCs. These receptors were collected from a woman aged 18-49 years in good health.

This clonotype has more than one count but fewer than ten. The chain couples TRBV28 to TRBJ1-1; no definite D call. The V end lost 2 bases, the J end lost 0 bases, and 7 bases lay between the germline ends. The CDR3 is 14 amino acids. The V gene's germline CDR1 is MDHEN and CDR2 SYDVKM. CDR3 amino acids: CASSLQRLNTEAFF. The DNA for the CDR3 is TGTGCCAGCAGTTTACAGCGATTGAACACTGAAGCTTTCTTT.

The CDR3 reads CAWAFGRPPKGYTF. The CDR3 DNA reads as TGTGCCTGGGCCTTTGGCAGACCACCGAAAGGCTACACCTTC. The chain employs TRBV30 and TRBJ1-2; D not certain. The CDR3 sequence is 14 residues long. CDR1 is GTSNPN, CDR2 SVGIG, per germline (reference sequence). V lost 5 bases and J 8 bases, leaving 21 bases between the germline ends.

This clonotype has a handful of counts. V usage is TRBV5-1 and J usage is TRBJ2-2; unclear D gene. Per germline, CDR1 SGHRS and CDR2 YFSETQ. This CDR3 has 14 amino acids. V gave up 0 bases and J gave up 4 bases, with 7 bases separating them. CDR3 amino acids: CASSLEDSTGELFF. In nucleotides, the CDR3 is TGCGCCAGCAGCTTGGAGGATAGCACCGGGGAGCTGTTTTTT.

There are many counts of this clonotype. The J gene is TRBJ2-1, the V gene TRBV2, with D maybe TRBD1 (6 bases). Trimming removed 7 bases from V and 10 bases from J, with 11 bases in between. Per the germline V gene, CDR1 is SNHLY and CDR2 is FYNNEI. CDR3 size: 11 residues. The CDR3 spells CASKGEYEQFF. The CDR3 bases are TGTGCCAGCAAGGGGGAATACGAGCAGTTCTTC.

This chain links TRBV11-2 with TRBJ2-7; D is ambiguous. This CDR3 comprises 11 residues. V gave up 6 bases and J gave up 3 bases, with 6 bases separating them. Germline CDR1 SGHAT, CDR2 FQNNGV. CDR3 loop: CASRKSYEQYF. DNA of the CDR3: TGTGCCAGCAGGAAGAGCTACGAGCAGTACTTC.

Remarks on this clonotype: This could be a read error, since a much larger clone is one nucleotide away. A read error is likely, as this CDR3 ends without the conserved phenylalanine or tryptophan. The rearrangement links TRBV29-1 to TRBJ1-1; D is uncertain. The V end was cut by 4 bases, the J end by 0 bases, with 6 bases between. The germline gives CDR1 SQVTM, CDR2 ANQGSEA. CDR3 length equals 12 residues. The CDR3 bases are TGCAGCGTTGCCAGATTGAACACTGAAGCTTTCTCT. Translating gives CSVARLNTEAFS.

The chain employs TRBV20-1 and TRBJ2-2; 10 bases are a match to TRBD2. This CDR3 is built from 15 residues. Germline V CDR1 and CDR2: DFQATT, SNEGSKA (reference sequence). V dropped 1 base and J dropped 6; count of bases not matched to a gene: 5. This CDR3 is CSARVGTSVPGELFF. The CDR3 coding sequence is TGCAGTGCTAGAGTCGGGACTAGCGTTCCCGGGGAGCTGTTTTTT.

Many counts were recorded for this clonotype. This chain links TRBV29-1 with TRBJ2-3, with D unresolved. V was shortened by 5 bases and J by 2 bases, with 8 bases between the two germline ends. The CDR3 runs 12 residues. Germline CDR1 is SQVTM and CDR2 is ANQGSEA. The CDR3 loop reads CSVQDHTDTQYF. CDR3 in DNA: TGCAGCGTTCAGGACCACACAGATACGCAGTATTTT.

The chain carries TRBV6-5 and TRBJ2-1; 9 bases align to TRBD2. CDR3 length: 17 amino acids. V was clipped by 0 bases and J by 7 bases; unmatched bases: 10. Germline V gene lookup returns CDR1 MNHEY and CDR2 SVGAGI. In DNA, the CDR3 is TGTGCCAGCAGTTACTCGTTGGCGGGAGGGCCAATAAATGAGCAGTTCTTC. Translating gives CASSYSLAGGPINEQFF.

Remarks on this clonotype: An end of the junction does not agree with germline; a read error may underlie this. The chain combines TRBV3-1 with TRBJ1-2; possibly TRBD1 for D (6 bases). Germline V gene lookup returns CDR1 LGHDT and CDR2 YNNKEL (reference sequence). The CDR3 sequence is 15 residues long. DNA of the CDR3: TGTGCCAACAGCCAAGAGGAGGACAGAAACTATGGCTACACCTTC. Protein: CANSQEEDRNYGYTF.

With respect to this clonotype: A read error may produce the germline difference seen at one junction end. The chain links TRBV12-3 or TRBV12-4 to TRBJ1-4; possible D gene TRBD1, 6 bases. The CDR3 contains 15 residues. CDR3 in amino acids: CASTSPGQNNEKLVF. CDR3 coding DNA: TGTGCCAGCACCTCCCCCGGACAGAATAATGAAAAACTGGTTTTT.

In its sample, this clonotype was seen many times. The rearrangement links TRBV27 to TRBJ1-5; D unresolved. Trimming cost V 4 bases and J 0 bases, with 10 bases left between them. The germline V gene encodes CDR1 MNHEY and CDR2 SMNVEV (reference sequence). This CDR3 comprises 15 residues. Written as DNA, the CDR3 is TGTGCCAGCAGTTCCCGACGGATTAGCAATCAGCCCCAGCATTTT. Amino acids: CASSSRRISNQPQHF.

As concerns this clonotype: The junction differs from germline at one of its ends, possibly a read error. The chain recombines TRBV12-3 or TRBV12-4 with TRBJ2-3, with 10 bases lining up with TRBD2. The CDR3 spans 14 residues. CDR3 nucleotides: TGTGCCAGCAGTCTAGCGGGAGTTTCAGATACGCAGTATTTT. Residues: CASSLAGVSDTQYF.

The chain has TRBV2 and TRBJ2-7, with D maybe TRBD2 (5 bases). Per germline, CDR1 SNHLY and CDR2 FYNNEI. V was pared by 3 bases and J by 1 base, with 10 bases between. CDR3 size: 14 residues. CDR3 amino acids: CASSEWRASYEQYF. The CDR3, as DNA: TGTGCCAGCAGTGAGTGGCGGGCTTCCTACGAGCAGTACTTC.

This clonotype was picked up a small number of times. The chain is built from TRBV30 and TRBJ2-3, with D unresolved. Deletions cut 5 bases from V and 0 bases from J, with 12 bases between. Per germline, CDR1 GTSNPN and CDR2 SVGIG (reference sequence). The CDR3 is 14 residues long. The CDR3 reads CAWGRLVSTDTQYF. In DNA form, the CDR3 reads TGTGCCTGGGGACGGTTGGTTAGCACAGATACGCAGTATTTT.

V is TRBV2 and J is TRBJ2-3; D not resolved. V was pared by 5 bases and J by 3 bases, with 9 bases between. From germline, CDR1 is SNHLY and CDR2 FYNNEI. The CDR3 is 13 residues long. CDR3 coding DNA: TGTGCCAGCAGTTGCCAGAGTACAGATACGCAGTATTTT. Encoded protein: CASSCQSTDTQYF.

Only a few counts were recorded for this clonotype. V usage is TRBV7-2 and J usage is TRBJ1-2; unclear D gene. Germline CDR1 reads SGHTA; CDR2 reads FQGNSA. The CDR3 consists of 15 residues. Trimming stripped 5 bases from V and 7 bases from J, with 20 bases between. The CDR3 DNA reads TGTGCCAGCAGCGTACAAAAGGGCAGCCTAGGTGGCTACACCTTC. Residues: CASSVQKGSLGGYTF.

The table lists this clonotype with a few counts. The chain combines TRBV27 with TRBJ1-5, with TRBD1 matching over 7 bases. CDR1 and CDR2 from the germline V gene are MNHEY and SMNVEV (reference sequence). The CDR3 covers 17 residues. The J segment lost 2 bases and the V segment lost 3 bases, leaving 10 bases of the junction unmatched. This CDR3 is CASSFPDWTGCNQPQHF. In DNA, the CDR3 is TGTGCCAGCAGTTTTCCCGACTGGACAGGTTGCAATCAGCCCCAGCATTTT.

This clonotype has only a few counts. The chain employs TRBV2 and TRBJ1-2, with TRBD1 as a possible D gene (5 bases). The CDR3 is 14 amino acids. Germline-derived CDR1 and CDR2 are SNHLY and FYNNEI. V dropped 8 bases and J dropped 1 base, with 14 bases sitting between them. CDR3: CASVRDGINYGYTF. As DNA, the CDR3 is TGTGCCAGCGTGAGGGACGGCATTAACTATGGCTACACCTTC.

This clonotype has ten or more counts. V usage is TRBV29-1 and J usage is TRBJ2-7; no definite D call. This CDR3 has 11 amino acids. CDR1 is SQVTM and CDR2 is ANQGSEA in the germline V gene. V was pared by 7 bases and J by 3 bases, with 10 bases between. This CDR3 is CSATMNYEQYF. The CDR3 bases are TGCAGCGCAACCATGAACTACGAGCAGTACTTC.